This TCR beta chain is from a study of technical replicates of blood from a few donors. The method was immunoSEQ multiplex PCR; TCRdb's version includes in-frame clones alone and lacks a portion of them. The sample records roughly 82,000 clones, just over 95% being singletons. This TCR came from a human donor in good health. Material for sequencing was T cells isolated from PBMCs.

The CDR3 region is CAISEGTGEEKLFF. The DNA of the CDR3 is TGTGCCATCAGTGAGGGGACAGGGGAGGAAAAACTGTTTTTT. V and J are TRBV10-3 and TRBJ1-4; 10 bases agree with TRBD1. CDR1 is ENHRY, CDR2 SYGVKD, per germline. V dropped 2 bases and J dropped 8; count of bases not matched to a gene: 2. This CDR3 region has 14 residues.